The 22 T cell receptor beta chains reported below all come from one sample, sequenced in a study of cytomegalovirus exposure and HLA in healthy donors. The PCR used 60 Vbeta and 13 Jbeta primers. The data were produced by immunoSEQ multiplex PCR, yet TCRdb's version contains in-frame clones alone and is incomplete. This sample has around 140,000 clones, with 70% to 85% found just once. Sequenced: PBMCs. These receptors came from a female donor in good health and CMV-seronegative.

This clone was counted once. The chain links TRBV5-1 to TRBJ2-1; D not certain. V was clipped by 3 bases and J by 5 bases, with 9 bases between them. Per the germline V gene, CDR1 is SGHRS and CDR2 is YFSETQ. The CDR3 runs to 13 residues. The CDR3 region is CASSWSLNNEQFF. CDR3 nucleotide sequence: TGCGCCAGCAGCTGGAGCCTAAACAATGAGCAGTTCTTC.

This rearrangement joins TRBV5-4 to TRBJ2-3, with 10 bases identical to TRBD2. This CDR3 has 16 amino acids. Germline V CDR1 and CDR2: SGHNT, YYREEE (reference sequence). V lost 1 base, J lost 3 bases, and 5 bases stayed unmatched. For the CDR3, the DNA is TGTGCCAGCAGCTTGACGGTAGCGGGAGGAACAGATACGCAGTATTTT. This encodes CASSLTVAGGTDTQYF.

The J gene is TRBJ2-1, the V gene TRBV5-4; 16 nucleotides agree with TRBD2. The CDR3 has 15 amino acids. V shed 4 bases and J 12 bases; nucleotides not matched to a gene: 7. In germline, CDR1 is SGHNT, CDR2 YYREEE (reference sequence). Written as DNA, the CDR3 is TGTGCCAGCAGCCCGGGGACTAGCGGGAGGGTCGCGCAGTTCTTC. This translates into CASSPGTSGRVAQFF.

This rearrangement joins TRBV28 to TRBJ2-7; tentative D call: TRBD1 (6 bases). Trimming removed 8 bases from V and 0 bases from J, with 14 bases in between. Germline CDR1 is MDHEN and CDR2 is SYDVKM. This CDR3 region has 14 residues. CDR3 residues: CASLPGHSSYEQYF. The CDR3 nucleotides are TGTGCCAGCCTCCCGGGACACAGCTCCTACGAGCAGTACTTC.

V gene TRBV28 combines with J gene TRBJ2-6, with D maybe TRBD1 (6 bases). The CDR3 totals 19 residues. Germline-derived CDR1 and CDR2 are MDHEN and SYDVKM. The V end lost 6 bases, the J end lost 0 bases, and 21 bases lay between the germline ends. The CDR3 DNA sequence: TGTGCCAGCAGCATGCTTTCGGACAGAGCGAGCTCTGGGGCCAACGTCCTGACTTTC. Encoded protein: CASSMLSDRASSGANVLTF.

The V and J genes are TRBV5-4 and TRBJ1-2; D ambiguous. The CDR3 totals 14 residues. CDR1 SGHNT and CDR2 YYREEE come from the germline V gene (reference sequence). Trimming cost V 4 bases and J 2 bases, with 12 bases left between them. CDR3: CASSHLPGNYGYTF. CDR3 DNA sequence: TGTGCCAGCAGCCACCTGCCGGGGAACTATGGCTACACCTTC.

The chain uses TRBV7-2 and TRBJ2-2; D gene uncertain. Trimming shortened V by 1 base and J by 2 bases, and 5 bases separated the two germline ends. CDR3 size: 14 residues. Germline CDR1 and CDR2: SGHTA and FQGNSA. CDR3 nucleotide sequence: TGTGCCAGCAGCTTAGTCGTAAACACCGGGGAGCTGTTTTTT. This encodes CASSLVVNTGELFF. Full variable domain (outside the CDR3, taken from reference TRBV7-2 and TRBJ2-2): GAGVSQSPSNKVTEKGKDVELRCDPISGHTALYWYRQSLGQGLEFLIYFQGNSAPDKSGLPSDRFSAERTGGSVSTLTIQRTQQEDSAVYLCASSLVVNTGELFFGEGSRLTVL.

The chain recombines TRBV30 with TRBJ1-2, with D perhaps TRBD1 (6 bases). Germline CDR1 is GTSNPN and CDR2 is SVGIG (reference sequence). The CDR3 is 16 amino acids. The V and J ends lost 4 bases and 5 bases respectively, with 23 bases between them. The CDR3 DNA sequence: TGTGCCTGGACCAACGTTGGGGGCAGGAAGACTTATGGCTACACCTTC. It yields the protein CAWTNVGGRKTYGYTF.

V is TRBV6-5 and J is TRBJ1-3, with 12 bases fitting TRBD1. J gave up 13 bases and V 6 bases, and 7 bases lay outside the gene matches. Germline V gene sequence: CDR1 MNHEY, CDR2 SVGAGI. This CDR3 region has 13 residues. Here the CDR3 DNA reads TGTGCCAGCAGCTCGGGGGACAGGGGGCTTATATATTTT. Its protein is CASSSGDRGLIYF.

This sequence joins TRBV4-3 and TRBJ2-5; 7 bases are shared with TRBD2. This CDR3 contains 14 residues. Trimming at V came to 4 bases and at J to 5 bases, leaving 7 bases not matched to a gene. Looked up from germline, CDR1 is LGHNA and CDR2 is YSLEER. CDR3 amino acids: CASSPGLGWETQYF. The CDR3 nucleotides read TGCGCCAGCAGCCCCGGACTAGGGTGGGAGACCCAGTACTTC.

The J gene is TRBJ2-1, the V gene TRBV18; 8 bases match TRBD2. J was trimmed by 0 bases and V by 5 bases; bases with no gene match: 6. The CDR3 sequence is 16 residues long. Germline loops: CDR1 KGHSH, CDR2 LQKENI. This chain's CDR3 is CASSSLADDSYNEQFF. In nucleotides, the CDR3 is TGTGCCAGCTCATCACTAGCGGATGACTCCTACAATGAGCAGTTCTTC.

Written as DNA, the CDR3 is TGTGCCAGTAGTATCTCCGGGACAGAGTATGTCGAGCAGTACTTC. Translation gives CASSISGTEYVEQYF. The genes are TRBV19 and TRBJ2-7; TRBD1 matches at 7 bases. This CDR3 comprises 15 residues. With 3 bases clipped from V and 6 bases from J, the junction kept 11 bases outside the gene matches. Germline V lookup: CDR1 LNHDA, CDR2 SQIVND (reference sequence).

About this clone itself: Mismatch with germline at one junction end may stem from a read error. The V gene is TRBV7-6, the J gene TRBJ2-7; the D gene is possibly TRBD1 (5 bases). Germline CDR1 reads SGHVS; CDR2 reads FNYEAQ. The CDR3 runs to 15 residues. Written as DNA, the CDR3 is TGTGCCAGCAGCTTAGCAGCAGGGAACTCCCACGAGCAGTACTTC. It encodes CASSLAAGNSHEQYF.

The rearrangement uses TRBV28 and TRBJ2-7; tentative D call: TRBD2 (5 bases). The V end was cut by 3 bases, the J end by 2 bases, with 14 bases between. Looked up from germline, CDR1 is MDHEN and CDR2 is SYDVKM. The CDR3 loop spans 15 amino acids. Here the CDR3 DNA reads TGTGCCAGCAGTTTCGGAGGCAGGTCCGCCTACGAGCAGTACTTC. Amino acid sequence: CASSFGGRSAYEQYF.

V gene TRBV19 combines with J gene TRBJ2-1, with a weak D call TRBD1 (6 bases). Germline CDR1 reads LNHDA; CDR2 reads SQIVND (reference sequence). CDR3 length: 15 residues. V dropped 6 bases and J dropped 5 bases, with 17 bases sitting between them. This chain's CDR3 is CASSFNRVWDNEQFF. The CDR3, as DNA: TGTGCCAGTAGCTTCAACAGGGTCTGGGACAATGAGCAGTTCTTC.

The chain carries TRBV11-3 and TRBJ2-7, with TRBD1 matching over 8 bases. From germline, CDR1 is SGHNT and CDR2 YENEEA. The V segment lost 4 bases and the J segment 0 bases; nucleotides outside the gene matches: 5. The CDR3 is 15 residues long. CDR3 protein: CASSSGTGSSYEQYF. The DNA for the CDR3 is TGTGCCAGCAGCTCCGGGACAGGAAGCTCCTACGAGCAGTACTTC.

CDR3 bases: TGTGCCAGCACAGAGGGAAGGGGGCATTCAGGGGCCAACGTCCTGACTTTC. Residues: CASTEGRGHSGANVLTF. The V call is TRBV6-4, the J call TRBJ2-6; the match to TRBD1 covers 7 bases. The J segment lost 4 bases and the V segment lost 7 bases, leaving 13 bases of the junction unmatched. Germline V CDR1 and CDR2: MRHNA, SNTAGT. The CDR3 loop spans 17 amino acids.

This chain connects TRBV15 to TRBJ1-1; a possible D gene is TRBD1 (5 bases). Germline V CDR1 and CDR2: LNHNV, YYDKDF (reference sequence). This CDR3 region has 13 residues. V dropped 4 bases and J dropped 3 bases, with 9 bases sitting between them. The CDR3 sequence is CATSTGTYTEAFF. The CDR3 DNA reads as TGTGCCACCAGCACCGGGACTTACACTGAAGCTTTCTTT.

The chain carries TRBV7-9 and TRBJ2-5; D remains unclear. The CDR3 is 12 amino acids. V gave up 5 bases and J gave up 5 bases, with 9 bases separating them. Germline V CDR1 and CDR2: SEHNR, FQNEAQ (reference sequence). The CDR3 loop is CASSRTAETQYF. The DNA of the CDR3 is TGTGCCAGCAGCAGAACTGCGGAGACCCAGTACTTC.

The chain recombines TRBV4-3 with TRBJ1-6; D is possibly TRBD1 (5 bases). V dropped 1 base and J dropped 4 bases, with 14 bases sitting between them. Germline values: CDR1 LGHNA, CDR2 YSLEER. The CDR3 loop spans 17 amino acids. CDR3 loop: CASSQGNPGLYNSPLHF. CDR3 DNA: TGCGCCAGCAGCCAAGGCAACCCGGGACTTTATAATTCACCCCTCCACTTT.

The chain has TRBV5-1 and TRBJ1-5, with a weak D call TRBD1 (5 bases). The germline V gene encodes CDR1 SGHRS and CDR2 YFSETQ. This CDR3 region has 14 residues. Deletions cut 0 bases from V and 4 bases from J, with 8 bases between. CDR3 sequence: CASSLGGGNQPQHF. The CDR3 DNA follows: TGCGCCAGCAGCTTGGGGGGGGGAAATCAGCCCCAGCATTTT.

Only one count was recorded for this clone. The V gene is TRBV5-1, the J gene TRBJ2-1; 14 positions agree with TRBD2. J gave up 8 bases and V 4 bases, and 11 bases lay outside the gene matches. Germline values: CDR1 SGHRS, CDR2 YFSETQ. This CDR3 is built from 17 residues. CDR3 region: CASSPLTSGRATHEQFF. The CDR3 DNA sequence: TGCGCCAGCAGCCCGTTGACTAGCGGGAGGGCCACCCATGAGCAGTTCTTC.